A selection of T cell receptor beta chains follows, all from one sample in a study of blood T cell repertoires in COVID-19. Measured with immunoSEQ multiplex PCR; TCRdb has only the in-frame clones, and not every one. The table shows 150,000 to 200,000 clones, with approximately 80% occurring only once. Source material: peripheral blood. The receptors here all came from an elderly woman with active or convalescent COVID-19. The CDR3 runs from the conserved cysteine through the conserved F or W. The D gene is left open where the match is weak. Size is stated for part of the rows, as once, few or many counts, or as a class when the clone is expanded.

J gene,clone size,D gene,V gene,CDR3 protein,CDR3 DNA
TRBJ1-2,NA,TRBD1,TRBV10-3,CAISFGQDYGYTF,TGTGCCATCAGTTTTGGACAGGACTATGGCTACACCTTC
TRBJ1-4,NA,TRBD1,TRBV6-5,CASQTGTSEKLFF,TGTGCCAGTCAGACAGGGACTTCGGAAAAACTGTTTTTT
TRBJ2-7,NA,TRBD1,TRBV4-2,CASSQDLLFGTGSYEQYF,TGTGCCAGCAGCCAAGATTTACTGTTCGGGACAGGGTCCTACGAGCAGTACTTC
TRBJ1-1,NA,NA,TRBV11-3,CASSFGHLNTEAFF,TGTGCCAGCAGCTTCGGACACCTGAACACTGAAGCTTTCTTT
TRBJ1-2,NA,TRBD1,TRBV2,CASTPGGGFYGYTF,TGTGCCAGCACTCCAGGGGGTGGTTTCTATGGCTACACCTTC
TRBJ1-1,NA,NA,TRBV7-8,CASSLSNGGNTEAFF,TGTGCCAGCAGCTTGTCTAACGGGGGGAACACTGAAGCTTTCTTT
TRBJ1-6,NA,NA,TRBV7-2,CASSPLADRRAPLHF,TGTGCCAGCAGCCCGTTGGCTGACAGGCGAGCACCCCTCCACTTT
TRBJ1-1,NA,TRBD1,TRBV12-5,CASGLSNSGTGENTEAFF,TGTGCTAGTGGTTTGTCCAATTCCGGGACAGGGGAGAACACTGAAGCTTTCTTT
TRBJ2-1,NA,NA,TRBV3-1/TRBV3-2,CASSQQNEQFF,TGTGCCAGCAGCCAGCAGAATGAGCAGTTCTTC
TRBJ2-3,NA,NA,TRBV7-2,CASSLGAAGHPYF,TGTGCCAGCAGCTTAGGAGCAGCAGGGCACCCGTATTTT
TRBJ1-2,NA,NA,TRBV7-3,CASSFGQNYGYTF,TGTGCCAGCAGCTTCGGACAAAACTATGGCTACACCTTC
TRBJ1-6,NA,NA,TRBV9,CASGWGGGDNSPLHF,TGTGCCAGCGGCTGGGGCGGGGGAGATAATTCACCCCTCCACTTT
TRBJ1-1,NA,NA,TRBV30,CAWVGHLNTEAFF,TGTGCCTGGGTGGGACATCTGAACACTGAAGCTTTCTTT
TRBJ1-5,NA,NA,TRBV7-2,CASSPTALSNQPQHF,TGTGCCAGCAGTCCGACAGCCCTTAGCAATCAGCCCCAGCATTTT
TRBJ2-2,NA,NA,TRBV7-7,CASSPTDSGELFF,TGTGCTAGCAGCCCTACAGATTCCGGGGAGCTGTTTTTT
TRBJ1-1,NA,NA,TRBV30,CAWSVQAWLEAFF,TGTGCCTGGAGTGTACAGGCATGGTTGGAGGCTTTCTTT
TRBJ1-1,NA,TRBD1,TRBV2,CASRLRGQGNTEAFF,TGTGCCAGCAGGCTAAGGGGACAGGGGAACACTGAAGCTTTCTTT
TRBJ2-1,NA,NA,TRBV7-2,CASSLAEGASYNEQFF,TGTGCCAGCAGCTTAGCGGAGGGGGCCTCCTACAATGAGCAGTTCTTC
TRBJ2-7,NA,TRBD1,TRBV6-5,CASSLPGQGAYEQYF,TGTGCCAGCAGTTTACCGGGACAGGGGGCTTACGAGCAGTACTTC
TRBJ1-1,NA,NA,TRBV10-3,CAISGGTEAFF,TGTGCCATCAGTGGAGGCACTGAAGCTTTCTTT
TRBJ2-7,NA,TRBD1,TRBV18,CASSPPGQGYEQYF,TGTGCCAGCTCACCACCGGGACAGGGTTACGAGCAGTACTTC
TRBJ1-2,once,NA,TRBV28,CASSLSRGLNYGYTF,TGTGCCAGCAGTCTCTCCCGCGGGTTGAACTATGGCTACACCTTC
TRBJ1-1,NA,NA,TRBV25-1,CASSEYLGPRGSAFF,TGTGCCAGCAGTGAATATCTCGGGCCCCGGGGATCTGCTTTCTTT
TRBJ2-7,NA,NA,TRBV18,CASSPPGGLPSYEQYF,TGTGCCAGCTCACCACCGGGAGGACTTCCAAGCTACGAGCAGTACTTC
TRBJ2-5,NA,NA,TRBV6-5,CASTPSGAQETQYF,TGTGCCAGCACACCTTCTGGGGCCCAAGAGACCCAGTACTTC
TRBJ2-1,once,NA,TRBV7-3,CASSLNTGRGEFNEQFF,TGTGCCAGCAGCTTGAATACAGGGAGAGGGGAGTTCAATGAGCAGTTCTTC
TRBJ1-2,few,NA,TRBV5-6,CASSLDLGPQENYGYTF,TGTGCCAGCAGCTTGGATTTGGGTCCACAGGAAAACTATGGCTACACCTTC
TRBJ2-5,NA,TRBD2,TRBV18,CASSLETSGGPETQYF,TGTGCCAGCTCCCTAGAAACTAGCGGGGGCCCGGAGACCCAGTACTTC
TRBJ2-7,once,NA,TRBV14,CASSQVGQGRNPGEQYF,TGTGCCAGCAGCCAAGTTGGGCAGGGCCGAAATCCCGGCGAGCAGTACTTC
TRBJ1-2,once,NA,TRBV28,CASSLLGRLSYGYTF,TGTGCCAGCAGTTTACTCGGCAGGCTCTCCTATGGCTACACCTTC